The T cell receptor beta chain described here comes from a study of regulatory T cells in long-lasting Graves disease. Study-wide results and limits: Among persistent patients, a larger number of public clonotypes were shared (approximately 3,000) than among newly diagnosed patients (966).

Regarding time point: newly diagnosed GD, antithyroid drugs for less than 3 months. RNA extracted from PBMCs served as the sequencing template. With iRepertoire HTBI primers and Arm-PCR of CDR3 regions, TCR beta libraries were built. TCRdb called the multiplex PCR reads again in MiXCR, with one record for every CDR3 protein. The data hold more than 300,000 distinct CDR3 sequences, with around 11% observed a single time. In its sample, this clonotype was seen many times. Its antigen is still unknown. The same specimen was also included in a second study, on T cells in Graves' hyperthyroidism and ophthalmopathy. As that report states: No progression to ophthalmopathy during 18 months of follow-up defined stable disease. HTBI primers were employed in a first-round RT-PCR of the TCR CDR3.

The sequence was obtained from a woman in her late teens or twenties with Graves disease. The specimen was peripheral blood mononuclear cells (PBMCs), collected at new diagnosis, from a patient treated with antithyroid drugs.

The CDR3: CASRGSGDRGYTF. Here the CDR3 DNA reads TGTGCCAGCAGAGGCTCAGGGGATCGTGGCTACACCTTC. The rearrangement uses TRBV27 and TRBJ1-2, with a tentative D call TRBD1 (6 bases). V was cut by 6 bases and J by 7 bases, with 15 bases left in between. The germline gives CDR1 MNHEY, CDR2 SMNVEV (reference sequence). The CDR3 runs 13 residues.